This TCR beta chain was profiled in a study of blood T cell repertoires in COVID-19. The CDR3 length is 14 residues. V lost 0 bases to trimming and J lost 2 bases, with 9 bases between them. Germline-derived CDR1 and CDR2 are SGHRS and YFSETQ. Seattle patient enrollment occurred during active infection, with longitudinal follow-up thereafter. This table comes from immunoSEQ multiplex PCR, and its TCRdb copy is limited to in-frame clones, with some not included. Of about 38,000 clones in the sample, roughly 84% are singletons; the top ten hold approximately 1.6%. V and J are TRBV5-1 and TRBJ2-7, with D perhaps matching TRBD2 (5 bases). Input material: peripheral blood. This TCR derives from a man in his sixties with COVID-19, enrolled during active disease. CDR3 bases: TGCGCCAGCAGCTTGGTGTCGGGGACCTACGAGCAGTACTTC. It translates to CASSLVSGTYEQYF.